This TCR beta chain is from a study of persistence of HIV-infected CD4 T cells. Comment on this clone: Its antigen is undetermined.

An overlapping HIV-1 Gag peptide pool stimulated these cells at approximately 1 ug/peptide/mL. Responding CD4+ T cells were sorted by upregulation of both CD40 ligand and CD69. Before stimulation, PBMCs underwent CD8+ T cell depletion. The immunoSEQ assay was version 4, run in survey mode. Each sample used up to roughly 1 ug genomic DNA diluted to 10 ng/uL. The protocol was immunoSEQ multiplex PCR, while the TCRdb copy is restricted to in-frame clones and leaves out a portion. Of tens of thousands of clones in the sample, around 67% are singletons; the top ten hold roughly 1.9%. Findings and caveats of the study: CMV- and Gag-responding cells had lower TCRbeta richness than CD3/CD28-responding cells.

The V and J ends lost 2 bases and 0 bases, in that order; junction bases with no gene match: 7. The CDR3 contains 17 residues. Germline V lookup: CDR1 SGDLS, CDR2 YYNGEE. This specimen was CD4+ T cells sorted from PBMCs after approximately 18-hour stimulation, taken from a patient who received antiretroviral therapy. The genes are TRBV9 and TRBJ2-3; 9 bases are a match to TRBD1. The TCR sequence derives from an adult man with HIV who was CMV-seropositive. In DNA form, the CDR3 reads TGTGCCAGCAGCGTCCCGAGGACAGGGGCGAGCACAGATACGCAGTATTTT. Translation gives CASSVPRTGASTDTQYF. Combining the CDR3 with reference TRBV9 and TRBJ2-3 gives the whole variable domain DSGVTQTPKHLITATGQRVTLRCSPRSGDLSVYWYQQSLDQGLQFLIQYYNGEERAKGNILERFSAQQFPDLHSELNLSSLELGDSALYFCASSVPRTGASTDTQYFGPGTRLTVL.